Reported below is one T cell receptor beta chain. These data come from a study of CD8 T cells in Susac syndrome. Between the trimmed V and J ends, which lost 1 base and 4 bases, there was a span of 12 bases. The germline CDR1 and CDR2 sequences are SGDLS and YYNGEE. This CDR3 has 14 residues. Random hexamers were used to reverse transcribe 0.5 to 1 ug of RNA. TCRdb reanalysed the immunoSEQ multiplex PCR reads using MiXCR and keeps one entry per CDR3 protein. The sample shows some 240,000 distinct CDR3 sequences, approximately 95% of them seen only once. This chain uses TRBV9 with TRBJ2-7; D is perhaps TRBD1 (6 bases). Sequencing was performed on CD4+ T cells from PBMCs. This TCR derives from a human donor with Susac syndrome. CDR3 DNA sequence: TGTGCCAGCAGCGTACAGGGTCAGGGGTACGAGCAGTACTTC. Amino acid sequence: CASSVQGQGYEQYF.